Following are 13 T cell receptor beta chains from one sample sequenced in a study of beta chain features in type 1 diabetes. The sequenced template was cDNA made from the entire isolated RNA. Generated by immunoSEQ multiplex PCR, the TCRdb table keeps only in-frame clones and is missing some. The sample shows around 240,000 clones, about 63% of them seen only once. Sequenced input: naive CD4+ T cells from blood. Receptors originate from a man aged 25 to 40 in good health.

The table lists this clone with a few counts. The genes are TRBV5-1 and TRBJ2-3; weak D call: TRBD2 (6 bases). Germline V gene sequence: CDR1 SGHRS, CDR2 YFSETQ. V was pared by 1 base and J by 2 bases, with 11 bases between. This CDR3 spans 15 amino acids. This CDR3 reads CASSLRGTDTDTQYF. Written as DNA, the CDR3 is TGCGCCAGCAGCTTGCGCGGGACTGACACAGATACGCAGTATTTT. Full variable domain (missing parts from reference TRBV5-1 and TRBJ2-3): KAGVTQTPRYLIKTRGQQVTLSCSPISGHRSVSWYQQTPGQGLQFLFEYFSETQRNKGNFPGRFSGRQFSNSRSEMNVSTLELGDSALYLCASSLRGTDTDTQYFGPGTRLTVL.

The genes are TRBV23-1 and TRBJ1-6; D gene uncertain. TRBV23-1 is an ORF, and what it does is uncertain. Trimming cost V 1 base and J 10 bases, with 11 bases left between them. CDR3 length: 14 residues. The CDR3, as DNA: TGCGCCAGCAGTCAATTCAAGAGAAGATCACCCCTCCACTTT. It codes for CASSQFKRRSPLHF.

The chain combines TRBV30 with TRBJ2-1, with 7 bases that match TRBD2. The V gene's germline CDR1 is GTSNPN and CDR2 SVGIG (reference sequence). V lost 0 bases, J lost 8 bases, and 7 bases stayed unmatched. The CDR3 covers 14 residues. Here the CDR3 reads CAWSVLGRGDEQFF. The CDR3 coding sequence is TGTGCCTGGAGTGTACTAGGGAGGGGCGATGAGCAGTTCTTC.

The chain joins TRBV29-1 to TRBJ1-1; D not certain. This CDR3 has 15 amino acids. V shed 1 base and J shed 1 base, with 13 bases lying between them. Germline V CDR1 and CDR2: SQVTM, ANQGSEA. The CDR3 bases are TGCAGCGTTGAAGTCCCGTTGGCGACGAACACTGAAGCTTTCTTT. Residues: CSVEVPLATNTEAFF.

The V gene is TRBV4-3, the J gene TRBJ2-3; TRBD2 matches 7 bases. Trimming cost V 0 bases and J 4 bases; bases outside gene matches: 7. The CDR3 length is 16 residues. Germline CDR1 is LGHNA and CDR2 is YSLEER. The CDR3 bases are TGCGCCAGCAGCCAAGATGTTGCGGGAGTCGCAGATACGCAGTATTTT. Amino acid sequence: CASSQDVAGVADTQYF.

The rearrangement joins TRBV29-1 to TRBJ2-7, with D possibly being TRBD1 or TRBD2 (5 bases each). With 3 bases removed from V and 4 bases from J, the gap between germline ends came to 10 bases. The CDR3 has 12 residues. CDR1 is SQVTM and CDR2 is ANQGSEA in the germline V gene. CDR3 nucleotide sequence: TGCAGCGTTGAGGCAGGGACGTACGAGCAGTACTTC. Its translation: CSVEAGTYEQYF.

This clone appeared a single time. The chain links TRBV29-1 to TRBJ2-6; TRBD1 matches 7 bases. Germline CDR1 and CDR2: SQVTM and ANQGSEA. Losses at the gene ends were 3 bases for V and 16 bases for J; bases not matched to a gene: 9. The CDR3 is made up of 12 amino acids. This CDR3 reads CSVERFPGQLTF. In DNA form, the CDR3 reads TGCAGCGTTGAGAGATTTCCGGGACAGCTGACTTTC.

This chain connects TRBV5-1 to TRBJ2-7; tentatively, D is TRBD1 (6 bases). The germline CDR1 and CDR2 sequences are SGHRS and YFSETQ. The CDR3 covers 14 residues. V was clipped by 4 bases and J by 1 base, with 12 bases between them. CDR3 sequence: CASSIQTGSYEQYF. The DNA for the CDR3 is TGCGCCAGCAGCATCCAGACAGGTTCCTACGAGCAGTACTTC.

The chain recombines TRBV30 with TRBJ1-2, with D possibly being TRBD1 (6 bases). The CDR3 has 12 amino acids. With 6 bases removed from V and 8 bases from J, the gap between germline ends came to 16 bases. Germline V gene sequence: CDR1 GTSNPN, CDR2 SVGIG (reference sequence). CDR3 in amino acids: CACPQGNRGYTF. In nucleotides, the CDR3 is TGTGCCTGTCCCCAGGGGAATCGGGGCTACACCTTC.

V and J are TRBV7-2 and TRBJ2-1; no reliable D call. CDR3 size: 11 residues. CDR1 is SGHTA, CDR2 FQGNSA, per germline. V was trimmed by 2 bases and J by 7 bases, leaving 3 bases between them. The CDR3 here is CASSLLNEQFF. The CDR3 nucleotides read TGTGCCAGCAGCTTACTAAATGAGCAGTTCTTC. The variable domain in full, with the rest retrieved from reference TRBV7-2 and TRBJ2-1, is GAGVSQSPSNKVTEKGKDVELRCDPISGHTALYWYRQSLGQGLEFLIYFQGNSAPDKSGLPSDRFSAERTGGSVSTLTIQRTQQEDSAVYLCASSLLNEQFFGPGTRLTVL.

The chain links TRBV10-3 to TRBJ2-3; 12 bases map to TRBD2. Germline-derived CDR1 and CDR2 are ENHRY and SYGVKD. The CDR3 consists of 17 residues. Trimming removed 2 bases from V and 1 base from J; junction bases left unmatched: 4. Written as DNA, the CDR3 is TGTGCCATCAGTGAGCCTAGCGGGAGGGCCGGCACAGATACGCAGTATTTT. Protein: CAISEPSGRAGTDTQYF.

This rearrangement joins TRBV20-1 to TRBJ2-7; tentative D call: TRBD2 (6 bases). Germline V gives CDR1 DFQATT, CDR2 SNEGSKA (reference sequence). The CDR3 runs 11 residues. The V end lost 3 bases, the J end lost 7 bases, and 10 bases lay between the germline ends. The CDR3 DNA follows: TGCAGTGCTAGCGGGAGCGGTGAGCAGTACTTC. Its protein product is CSASGSGEQYF.

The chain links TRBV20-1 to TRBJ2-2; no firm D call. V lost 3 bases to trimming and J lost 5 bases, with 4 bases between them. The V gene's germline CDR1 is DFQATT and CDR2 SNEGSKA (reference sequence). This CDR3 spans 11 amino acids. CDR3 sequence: CSARSTGELFF. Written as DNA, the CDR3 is TGCAGTGCTAGGAGTACCGGGGAGCTGTTTTTT.